This T cell receptor (beta chain) was recovered during a study of T cells after yellow fever vaccination. Study observations and caveats: Some clonotypes were seen in both the CD4 and the CD8 compartments. These made up a small share and likely arose from convergent recombination. From the bulk population, abundant clonotypes could contaminate and appear within FACS-sorted repertoires. Weaker in magnitude, the secondary response showed a faster peak on day 5 versus 15.

This clonotype was seen many times. The antigen is unknown. This CDR3 spans 15 amino acids. Trimming left V 6 bases short and J 5 bases short, with 16 bases between. A 5'RACE template-switching step, the method used to make TCR cDNA, added a universal primer site and UMIs. Each CDR3 protein is one row after TCRdb ran MiXCR on the 5' RACE reads. The repertoire holds 110,000 to 150,000 distinct CDR3 sequences, with more than 6.5% as singletons. The J gene is TRBJ2-2, the V gene TRBV12-3 or TRBV12-4, with D possibly TRBD2 on 6 matching bases. The source is a man aged 25-45 years who received the YFV17D yellow fever vaccine. The sequenced sample was CD4+ T cells sorted from PBMCs, obtained 10 days after the yellow fever booster vaccination. This chain's CDR3 is CASRPGGWKTGELFF. CDR3 bases: TGTGCCAGCAGACCCGGAGGGTGGAAGACCGGGGAGCTGTTTTTT.